This T cell receptor beta chain was sequenced for a study of long-term antiretroviral therapy in people with HIV. Study results and limitations: Even long-term ART left TRB diversity below transplant donor controls, despite gains. From about 2003 to 2017, blood was obtained, possibly while participants received older ART regimens.

Every donor had one or more pre-ART and two or more post-ART PBMC samples. Before DNA extraction, about 0.95-10 million cryopreserved PBMC were held in the samples. The V segment lost 2 bases and the J segment 1 base; nucleotides outside the gene matches: 2. The CDR3 has 15 residues. Germline-derived CDR1 and CDR2 are SGHDT and YYEEEE. immunoSEQ v3.0 was run at survey level. The table came from immunoSEQ multiplex PCR; TCRdb's copy has only in-frame clones and leaves some out. The data hold around 2,700 clones, with more than 65% observed a single time. On this clone itself: Its antigen is unidentified.

The sequence derives from a woman aged 35 to 49 with HIV. The sample consisted of unsorted PBMCs, taken 0.4 years before starting antiretroviral therapy. The chain employs TRBV5-6 and TRBJ2-2; 7 bases map to TRBD1. CDR3 DNA sequence: TGTGCCAGCAGCTTAGGGGGCGGGAACACCGGGGAGCTGTTTTTT. This encodes CASSLGGGNTGELFF.